Listed here is a single T cell receptor beta chain. The antigen remains undetermined. 5'RACE template switching with UMIs generated TCR beta cDNA. TCRdb re-called the 5' RACE reads and gives one entry per CDR3 protein, without DNA. Its table records 200,000 to 300,000 distinct CDR3 sequences. Per germline, CDR1 SGHAT and CDR2 FQNNGV. This CDR3 has 14 amino acids. The sample comes from a study of T cells expressing NK-cell markers. Study summary: HCMV serostatus: most of the eight sequenced donors positive, one negative. Notes on the study in general: The contribution of dominant NKG2C+ clonotypes to CD8+ T cells in roughly six donors was 1.0-7.0%. The CD3+CD56-NKG2C+ fraction of a handful of donors was also led by these clonotypes.

The source material was blood T cells: a sorted CD56 or NKG2C T cell subset, CD4+ or CD8+ T cells, or bulk PBMC T cells (not recorded which). The chain carries TRBV11-2 and TRBJ2-7. The receptor's source is a man between 18 and 35 years old in good health. The CDR3 spells CASSLADQDYEQYF. Filled out from reference TRBV11-2 and TRBJ2-7, the complete variable domain reads EAGVAQSPRYKIIEKRQSVAFWCNPISGHATLYWYQQILGQGPKLLIQFQNNGVVDDSQLPKDRFSAERLKGVDSTLKIQPAKLEDSAVYLCASSLADQDYEQYFGPGTRLTVT.